This TCR beta chain was found in a study of Tregs in tolerant kidney transplant recipients. Looking at the study overall: An approximately three-day belatacept mixed lymphocyte reaction, sometimes plus 5-day graft donor restimulation, preceded CD4+CD25+CD127- sorting. Antibodies separated recipient from donor cells.

The CDR3 spans 13 residues. In germline, CDR1 is WSHSY, CDR2 SAAADI. V was pared by 3 bases and J by 7 bases, with 10 bases between. Profiling relied on immunoSEQ multiplex PCR, and the TCRdb table lists in-frame clones only, not all of them. The table lists about 44,000 clones, about 95% of them singletons. Points from the study as a whole: Tregs expanded with activated donor B cells seemed most donor-specific. Findings come from small patient numbers and require larger validation.

A remark on this clone: Antigen unknown.

The chain has TRBV10-2 and TRBJ1-5; a possible D gene is TRBD1 (5 bases). Sequencing was done on a sample of Tregs from blood cultured with allogeneic cells. The source of this sequence is a human donor in good health. CDR3 in amino acids: CASSDGGDQPQHF. The CDR3 coding sequence is TGCGCCAGCAGTGACGGGGGGGACCAGCCCCAGCATTTT.